A selection of T cell receptor beta chains follows, all from one sample in a study of blood T cell repertoires in COVID-19. The assay was immunoSEQ multiplex PCR, and TCRdb's table has in-frame clones only and misses some. The sample yields 200,000 to 250,000 clones, roughly four fifths seen once. Sequencing was done on a sample of peripheral blood. Receptor source: a woman aged 40 to 50 with acute or convalescent COVID-19. CDR3s include the opening cysteine and the closing phenylalanine or tryptophan. The D gene is left open where the match is weak. Some rows have no size entry. The others give once, few or many, or a class for an expanded clone.

J: TRBJ1-6; V: TRBV19; D: .; size: .; DNA: TGTGCCAGTAGTATTCGCGTAAGGGCAGGGACTGGTTCACCCCTCCACTTT; CDR3: CASSIRVRAGTGSPLHF
J: TRBJ2-5; V: TRBV29-1; D: TRBD2; size: few; DNA: TGCAGCGTGGATGGACTAGCGGGAGGCCGATACCAAGAGACCCAGTACTTC; CDR3: CSVDGLAGGRYQETQYF
J: TRBJ1-1; V: TRBV10-3; D: .; size: .; DNA: TGTGCCATCTCCCCGGGACCAGGGGCCCCGCGGGGGACTGAAGCTTTCTTT; CDR3: CAISPGPGAPRGTEAFF
J: TRBJ1-2; V: TRBV27; D: .; size: .; DNA: TGTGCCACAAGCGGGGGGGCCGTCTATGGCTACACCTTC; CDR3: CATSGGAVYGYTF
J: TRBJ2-3; V: TRBV6-5; D: TRBD2; size: .; DNA: TGTGCCAGCAGTCCTAGCGGGGACGTGGATACGCAGTATTTT; CDR3: CASSPSGDVDTQYF
J: TRBJ2-3; V: TRBV25-1; D: TRBD2; size: .; DNA: TGTGCCAGCAGTGAAGGGGGGGGTTACACAGATACGCAGTATTTT; CDR3: CASSEGGGYTDTQYF
J: TRBJ2-1; V: TRBV3-1/TRBV3-2; D: .; size: .; DNA: TGTGCCAGCAGCCAAGTTGGGCTTACTAGCAGTGAGCAGTTCTTC; CDR3: CASSQVGLTSSEQFF
J: TRBJ1-2; V: TRBV21-1; D: .; size: .; DNA: TGTGCCAGCAGCCCTCAAGGGACAGGGAACTATGGCTACACCTTC; CDR3: CASSPQGTGNYGYTF
J: TRBJ2-7; V: TRBV6-2/TRBV6-3; D: TRBD2; size: .; DNA: TGTGCCAGCACCCCGGGACTAGCGGGATCCGAGCAGTACTTC; CDR3: CASTPGLAGSEQYF
J: TRBJ1-2; V: TRBV9; D: .; size: .; DNA: TGTGCCAGCAGCGTAGACTTGTGGGAGAGGAATGGCTACACCTTC; CDR3: CASSVDLWERNGYTF
J: TRBJ2-3; V: TRBV5-8; D: TRBD2; size: .; DNA: TGTGCCAGCAGCGGCCCGGGACTAGCGGGGACCCATACTAGCACAGATACGCAGTATTTT; CDR3: CASSGPGLAGTHTSTDTQYF
J: TRBJ1-3; V: TRBV6-1; D: .; size: .; DNA: TGTGCCAGCAGTGAATCCGCAGGGGCGCCAGGAAACACCATATATTTT; CDR3: CASSESAGAPGNTIYF
J: TRBJ1-5; V: TRBV7-2; D: TRBD1; size: .; DNA: TGTGCCAGCAGCTTAGTTTCCGGGACAGGGGGCCGGAGGCCCCAGCATTTT; CDR3: CASSLVSGTGGRRPQHF
J: TRBJ2-2; V: TRBV29-1; D: TRBD2; size: .; DNA: TGCAGCGTTGGAGCGGGAGAGCGGACCGGGGAGCTGTTTTTT; CDR3: CSVGAGERTGELFF
J: TRBJ2-1; V: TRBV7-3; D: TRBD1; size: .; DNA: TGTGCCAGCAGCCCGGGACAGGGAGGGGTGAATGAGCAGTTCTTC; CDR3: CASSPGQGGVNEQFF
J: TRBJ1-2; V: TRBV4-2; D: TRBD1; size: .; DNA: TGTGCCAGCAGCCAAGCTACTCAAGGGACAGGGACCCTTGGCGAGGGCTACACCTTC; CDR3: CASSQATQGTGTLGEGYTF
J: TRBJ1-1; V: TRBV7-6; D: .; size: .; DNA: TGTGCCAGCAGCTTAAGGCCGGGGGGGAACACTGAAGCTTTCTTT; CDR3: CASSLRPGGNTEAFF